The following is a T cell receptor beta chain sequence with its context. The clone's antigen remains unknown. Within one base of it there is no much larger clone, and no base qualities were kept. Patient enrollment in ICON started in the first half of 2016, and the final patient was enrolled in 2018. In a subcohort of about 76 patients, fresh tumor and matched uninvolved tissue were collected for in-depth immune analyses, with TCR sequencing among those analyses. DNA isolated from bulk tissue, without cell sorting, was used for TCR sequencing. TCR sequencing with the immunoSEQ assay provided the T-cell fraction in tumor and uninvolved lung tissue. As for the original processing: For survival analysis, patients were split into high (upper tertile) and low (lower two tertiles) T-cell fraction groups and compared by log-rank test. A signed-rank test was used to check for differences in T-cell fraction between paired tumor and uninvolved lung. What TCRdb holds here is the immuneACCESS table cut down to in-frame rearrangements. Part of the clones is not present; checked against another copy, under half of the missing clones reflect an unresolved V gene, and the others are unexplained. The V and J calls and clone size were taken over from that table, and D and trimming were inferred from the DNA. This sample has just under 30,000 clones in its table, and 80% to 90% of those were observed once. The ten largest make up under 2.5% of the sample.

The germline ends are 20 bases apart after V is trimmed by 8 bases and J by 4 bases. The germline V gene encodes CDR1 MDHEN and CDR2 SYDVKM. Reading from cysteine to phenylalanine, the CDR3 counts 15 amino acids. Just the 45-base CDR3 DNA is kept, in frame starting at base 1. The data belong to a study of tumor-infiltrating lymphocytes in localized non-small cell lung cancer (dated by TCRdb to about 2021). Some background on the complete study: Patients whose samples were collected after neoadjuvant chemotherapy, as well as both smokers and never-smokers and several histologies, were included in the cohort. Each patient contributed resected tumor tissue and uninvolved lung tissue from the same patient, described as non-adjacent to the tumor. The same patients underwent several integrated assays, with TCR sequencing performed together with flow cytometry, multiplex immunofluorescence, RNA-seq, exome sequencing and proteomics. In total, the ICON cohort was made up of approximately 140 surgical patients who had localized non-small cell lung cancer and whose tumors were resected. A total of approximately 50 patients were part of the paired comparison of immunoSEQ T-cell fraction between tumor and uninvolved lung.

Study-wide findings and limitations: Because different assays used different pieces of the same tissue, intratumor heterogeneity could not be separated from technical variation. Assay coverage varied across patients depending on available tissue quantity, so only a subset of the cohort had TCR sequencing. No association of tumor T-cell fraction from TCR sequencing with recurrence-free survival was found (p = 0.61). TCR-derived T-cell fraction did not differ between the flow cytometry-defined immunotypes IM1 (good prognosis) and IM2 (poor prognosis). In line with immunofluorescence CD3 counts, TCRbeta sequencing supported higher T cell infiltration in tumors compared with uninvolved lung tissue.

Recombination connected TRBV28 to TRBJ2-5; TRBD1 is a weak D gene call, 6 bases matching. The TCR comes from a human donor with non-small cell lung cancer. Sequenced sample: lung tumor tissue. This receptor has the CDR3 CASSVPAQGAETQYF. The nucleotides read TGTGCCAGCTCGGTCCCCGCACAGGGAGCAGAGACCCAGTACTTC.